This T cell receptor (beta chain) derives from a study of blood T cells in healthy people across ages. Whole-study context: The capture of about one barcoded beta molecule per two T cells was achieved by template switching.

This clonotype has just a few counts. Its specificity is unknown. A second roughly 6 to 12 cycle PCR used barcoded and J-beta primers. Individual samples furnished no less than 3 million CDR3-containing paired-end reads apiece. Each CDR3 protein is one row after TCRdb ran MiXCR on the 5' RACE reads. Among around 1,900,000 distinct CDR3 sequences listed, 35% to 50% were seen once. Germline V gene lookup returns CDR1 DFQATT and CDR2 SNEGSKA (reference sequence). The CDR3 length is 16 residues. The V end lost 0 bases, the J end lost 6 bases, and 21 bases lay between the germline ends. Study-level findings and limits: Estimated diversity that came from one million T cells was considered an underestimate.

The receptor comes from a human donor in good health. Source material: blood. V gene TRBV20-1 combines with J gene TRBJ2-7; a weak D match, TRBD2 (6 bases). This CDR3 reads CSARDAEGRDLLEQYF. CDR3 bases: TGCAGTGCTAGAGATGCGGAGGGCAGGGATTTGCTCGAGCAGTACTTC.